These 27 T cell receptor beta chains came from one sample sequenced in a study of T cell clonality in common variable immunodeficiency. Repertoires were generated with immunoSEQ multiplex PCR, while TCRdb's copy carries only in-frame clones and drops some. The sample contains about 43,000 clones, none of them singletons. The specimen sequenced was peripheral blood mononuclear cells. The receptors come from a person aged 18-69 years in good health.

This clone was picked up many times. The DNA ends 3 residues before the CDR3 does, and the rest of the CDR3 is filled in from the germline J gene. V gene TRBV7-2 combines with J gene TRBJ2-4; perhaps TRBD1 as D (6 bases). This CDR3 has 16 amino acids. The germline V gene has CDR1 SGHTA and CDR2 FQGNSA. The V and J ends lost 0 bases and 5 bases respectively, with 14 bases between them. The covered CDR3 bases are TGTGCCAGCAGCTTAGCTGGGGGCGCGGCGGAAAACATT. This encodes CASSLAGGAAENI. The whole CDR3 reads CASSLAGGAAENIQYF.

This clone showed up many times. The read comes to an end 3 residues before the CDR3 does, leaving the germline J gene to fill in the end. This chain connects TRBV30 to TRBJ2-7; the D is unclear. The V gene lost 0 bases and the J gene lost 1 base, with 4 bases spanning the gap. From germline, CDR1 is GTSNPN and CDR2 SVGIG (reference sequence). The CDR3 runs 12 residues. CDR3 in amino acids: CAWSVLSYEQYF. CDR3 DNA (partial): TGTGCCTGGAGTGTCCTTTCCTACGAG. The full variable domain, completed using reference TRBV30 and TRBJ2-7, is SQTIHQWPATLVQPVGSPLSLECTVEGTSNPNLYWYRQAAGRGLQLLFYSVGIGQISSEVPQNLSASRPQDRQFILSSKKLLLSDSGFYLCAWSVLSYEQYFGPGTRLTVT.

This clone was counted many times. The junction shows a germline mismatch at one end, possibly a read error. The read terminates 3 residues before the CDR3 end, so the remaining end is supplied by the germline J gene. V gene TRBV7-7 combines with J gene TRBJ1-5; 8 positions agree with TRBD1. Germline assignment: CDR1 SSHAT and CDR2 FNYEAQ (reference sequence). CDR3 length equals 13 residues. CDR3 sequence reads: CASSQDRDQPQHF. The DNA read from the CDR3 is TGTGCTAGCAGCCAGGACAGGGACCAGCCC.

This clone was seen ten or more times. The read falls 3 residues short of the CDR3 end, and the missing part is taken from the germline J gene. The J gene is TRBJ1-2, the V gene TRBV19, with D unresolved. V was pared by 0 bases and J by 7 bases, with 6 bases between. The CDR3 has 12 amino acids. CDR1 and CDR2 (germline): LNHDA, SQIVND (reference sequence). CDR3 protein: CASSIEGIGYTF. The CDR3 DNA, read in part, is TGTGCCAGTAGTATAGAGGGCATTGGC.

This clone has ten or more counts. The read stops 3 residues short of the end of the CDR3; the missing end is completed from the germline J gene. The chain carries TRBV6-1 and TRBJ1-1, with 8 bases that match TRBD1. Germline lookup yields CDR1 MNHNS and CDR2 SASEGT. This CDR3 region has 13 residues. CDR3 bases read: TGTGCCAGCAGTGATCGAGACAGGGGAGGA. Translation gives CASSDRDRGG. The complete CDR3 protein is CASSDRDRGGAFF.

This clone was picked up many times. The CDR3 end lies 3 residues beyond the end of the read and is filled in from the germline J gene. This chain joins TRBV20-1 and TRBJ2-7; 8 nucleotides agree with TRBD1. V shed 5 bases, J shed 4 bases, and the junction held 7 bases outside the gene matches. Germline loops: CDR1 DFQATT, CDR2 SNEGSKA (reference sequence). CDR3 length: 13 amino acids. The CDR3 bases that were read are TGCAGTGCTGTAGGACAGGGTCAATACGAG. Its protein product is CSAVGQGQYE. From start to end, the CDR3 is CSAVGQGQYEQYF.

This clone was counted many times. The read finishes 3 residues shy of the CDR3 end, and the germline J gene is used to complete it. The chain couples TRBV19 to TRBJ2-6, with 7 bases that match TRBD1. In germline, CDR1 is LNHDA, CDR2 SQIVND (reference sequence). The CDR3 loop spans 18 amino acids. The junction had 9 bases not matched to a gene; V was cut back by 4 bases and J by 0 bases. CDR3 DNA, as far as it was read: TGTGCCAGTAGTAGACCCGGGACAGCAAACTCTGGGGCCAACGTC. Its translation is CASSRPGTANSGANV. The full CDR3 protein reads CASSRPGTANSGANVLTF. The variable domain in full, with the rest retrieved from reference TRBV19 and TRBJ2-6, is DGGITQSPKYLFRKEGQNVTLSCEQNLNHDAMYWYRQDPGQGLRLIYYSQIVNDFQKGDIAEGYSVSREKKESFPLTVTSAQKNPTAFYLCASSRPGTANSGANVLTFGAGSRLTVL.

This clone came up many times. The CDR3 spells CAWSARTGILANEQFF. Partial CDR3 DNA: TGTGCCTGGAGTGCCCGGACAGGGATCCTTGCCAATGAG. V usage is TRBV30 and J usage is TRBJ2-1; 8 nucleotides match TRBD1. The read ends 3 residues shy of where the CDR3 ends; the end is completed using the germline J gene. Trimming took 1 base from V and 6 from J; bases not matched to a gene: 11. The CDR3 has 16 residues. Germline values: CDR1 GTSNPN, CDR2 SVGIG (reference sequence).

This clone was observed a few times. The read gets to within 3 residues of the CDR3 end, and the germline J gene fills in the rest. The chain uses TRBV5-6 and TRBJ2-7; D remains unclear. Trimming removed 2 bases from V and 3 bases from J, with 9 bases in between. This CDR3 comprises 13 residues. CDR1 SGHDT and CDR2 YYEEEE come from the germline V gene. CDR3 DNA (partial): TGTGCCAGCAGCTTACGTGGCAGCTACGAG. Protein sequence: CASSLRGSYE. The complete CDR3 protein is CASSLRGSYEQYF.

In its sample, this clone was seen many times. The CDR3 goes on 3 residues after the read ends, and that part is filled in from the germline J gene. This chain connects TRBV20-1 to TRBJ2-5; no definite D call. Germline V gene lookup returns CDR1 DFQATT and CDR2 SNEGSKA (reference sequence). The CDR3 consists of 14 residues. Trimming removed 6 bases at V and 5 bases at J, with 19 bases between. The CDR3 loop is CSATRTHPKETQYF. CDR3 DNA, as far as it was read: TGCAGTGCGACTCGTACGCACCCCAAGGAGACC.

This clone was picked up many times. The DNA ends 3 residues before the CDR3 does, and the rest of the CDR3 is filled in from the germline J gene. The V gene is TRBV19, the J gene TRBJ1-2; tentatively, D is TRBD1 (6 bases). Deletions cut 5 bases from V and 4 bases from J, with 14 bases between. The CDR3 contains 14 residues. Germline-derived CDR1 and CDR2 are LNHDA and SQIVND (reference sequence). The CDR3 bases that were read are TGTGCCAGTAGTCTAAGTAAGGACAGCTATGGC. Translation gives CASSLSKDSYG. The CDR3 reads in full as CASSLSKDSYGYTF.

As to this clone: Coverage ceases 3 residues before the CDR3 finishes, and the germline J gene fills in the end. The genes are TRBV2 and TRBJ1-2; D perhaps matches TRBD1 (5 bases). In germline, CDR1 is SNHLY, CDR2 FYNNEI. This CDR3 contains 13 residues. The CDR3 region is CASSERGSDDYTF. CDR3 DNA (partial): TGTGCCAGCAGTGAGAGGGGATCAGACGAC.

This clone was counted many times. The CDR3 end lies 3 residues beyond the end of the read and is filled in from the germline J gene. This sequence joins TRBV18 and TRBJ1-1, with TRBD1 matching over 7 bases. This CDR3 spans 15 amino acids. The J segment lost 0 bases and the V segment lost 2 bases, leaving 3 bases of the junction unmatched. Per germline, CDR1 KGHSH and CDR2 LQKENI. The sequenced CDR3 bases are TGTGCCAGCTCACCAGCGGGACAGATGAACACTGAA. Amino acid sequence: CASSPAGQMNTE. The complete CDR3 sequence is CASSPAGQMNTEAFF.

The sample holds many counts of this clone. Coverage ceases 3 residues before the CDR3 finishes, and the germline J gene fills in the end. This sequence joins TRBV20-1 and TRBJ2-2; weak D call: TRBD2 (6 bases). This CDR3 contains 14 residues. CDR1 and CDR2 (germline): DFQATT, SNEGSKA (reference sequence). Trimming pared 7 bases from V and 0 bases from J, leaving 12 bases between. The sequenced part of the CDR3 DNA is TGCAGTGTTCGGGGACTCTCGAACACCGGGGAG. It yields the protein CSVRGLSNTGE. The CDR3 in its entirety is CSVRGLSNTGELFF.

Many counts were recorded for this clone. The read ends 3 residues shy of where the CDR3 ends; the end is completed using the germline J gene. The chain employs TRBV5-6 and TRBJ1-2; D possibly corresponds to TRBD1 (5 bases). V was pared by 4 bases and J by 3 bases, with 7 bases between. From germline, CDR1 is SGHDT and CDR2 YYEEEE. The CDR3 consists of 12 residues. The covered CDR3 bases are TGTGCCAGCAGCCCAGGGCACTATGGC. It codes for CASSPGHYG. The whole CDR3 is CASSPGHYGYTF.

Ten or more counts support this clone. The covered CDR3 bases are TGTGCCAGTAGTCCCCGACTAGCGGGGGGGTCCCATACG. Translated: CASSPRLAGGSHT. The whole CDR3 protein reads CASSPRLAGGSHTQYF. This chain joins TRBV19 and TRBJ2-3; 14 nucleotides match TRBD2. The read stops 3 residues short of the end of the CDR3; the missing end is completed from the germline J gene. Germline CDR1 LNHDA, CDR2 SQIVND (reference sequence). The CDR3 length is 16 residues. Unmatched junction bases numbered 8, after V lost 5 bases and J lost 7 bases.

This clone has at least ten counts. The DNA ends 3 residues before the CDR3 does, and the rest of the CDR3 is filled in from the germline J gene. V is TRBV20-1 and J is TRBJ1-6, with TRBD1 matching 9 bases. Germline V gene sequence: CDR1 DFQATT, CDR2 SNEGSKA (reference sequence). V lost 6 bases and J lost 7; bases outside the gene matches: 7. The CDR3 has 14 amino acids. CDR3: CSANPGTGNSPLHF. CDR3 DNA, as far as it was read: TGCAGTGCCAACCCCGGGACAGGGAATTCACCC.

This clone was counted at least ten times. Read coverage stops 3 residues before the CDR3 terminus; the germline J gene supplies the remainder. The rearrangement joins TRBV2 to TRBJ1-2, with D tentatively TRBD1 (5 bases). CDR3 size: 13 residues. The V end was cut by 7 bases, the J end by 2 bases, with 11 bases between. Germline assignment: CDR1 SNHLY and CDR2 FYNNEI. The CDR3 spells CASMRGVNYGYTF. CDR3 DNA (partial): TGTGCCAGCATGCGAGGGGTAAACTATGGC.

In this sample, this clone turned up many times. The read terminates 3 residues before the CDR3 end, so the remaining end is supplied by the germline J gene. The V call is TRBV18, the J call TRBJ2-7; no reliable D call. With 3 bases removed from V and 1 base from J, the gap between germline ends came to 10 bases. CDR1 and CDR2 from the germline V gene are KGHSH and LQKENI. This CDR3 spans 14 amino acids. The CDR3 DNA, read in part, is TGTGCCAGCTCACCTACGGGTGCTTCCTACGAG. Residues: CASSPTGASYE. The complete CDR3 protein is CASSPTGASYEQYF.

In this sample, this clone turned up many times. The CDR3 goes on 3 residues after the read ends, and that part is filled in from the germline J gene. The chain is built from TRBV7-9 and TRBJ2-3, with 7 bases aligning to TRBD1. From germline, CDR1 is SEHNR and CDR2 FQNEAQ (reference sequence). The CDR3 has 14 amino acids. The sequenced part of the CDR3 DNA is TGTGCCAGCAGCTTTCAGACAGGGCTGGGGACG. This encodes CASSFQTGLGT. The entire CDR3 protein is CASSFQTGLGTQYF.

At least ten counts were recorded for this clone. Coverage ceases 3 residues before the CDR3 finishes, and the germline J gene fills in the end. The chain carries TRBV5-1 and TRBJ1-6, with TRBD1 matching 10 bases. V gave up 2 bases and J gave up 10 bases; unmatched junction bases: 6. This CDR3 has 15 amino acids. Germline values: CDR1 SGHRS, CDR2 YFSETQ. This CDR3 reads CASSLGQGVESPLHF. The DNA read from the CDR3 is TGCGCCAGCAGCTTAGGACAGGGGGTTGAGTCACCC.

This clone showed up many times. Read coverage stops 3 residues before the CDR3 terminus; the germline J gene supplies the remainder. The chain links TRBV20-1 to TRBJ2-7; 13 nucleotides line up with TRBD2. Germline assignment: CDR1 DFQATT and CDR2 SNEGSKA (reference sequence). V lost 3 bases to trimming and J lost 2 bases; unmatched junction nucleotides: 16. The CDR3 has 19 residues. The sequenced part of the CDR3 DNA is TGCAGTGCTAGTGGAGGTGTGGGACTAGCGGGACCCCAGCCCTACGAG. Amino acids: CSASGGVGLAGPQPYE. The CDR3 as a whole reads CSASGGVGLAGPQPYEQYF.

This clone has ten or more counts. The sequence runs out 3 residues before the end of the CDR3; the remainder is reconstructed from the germline J gene. V usage is TRBV18 and J usage is TRBJ2-2; 7 positions match TRBD2. Germline assignment: CDR1 KGHSH and CDR2 LQKENI. The CDR3 loop spans 18 amino acids. After removal of 3 bases from V and 0 bases from J, the junction contained 10 bases not matched to a gene. CDR3 DNA (partial): TGTGCCAGCTCACCTGTCCCTCCTAGCGGAGCGAACACCGGGGAG. Its translation: CASSPVPPSGANTGE. The whole CDR3 protein is CASSPVPPSGANTGELFF. Using reference TRBV18 and TRBJ2-2 for the parts outside the CDR3, the full variable domain is NAGVMQNPRHLVRRRGQEARLRCSPMKGHSHVYWYRQLPEEGLKFMVYLQKENIIDESGMPKERFSAEFPKEGPSILRIQQVVRGDSAAYFCASSPVPPSGANTGELFFGEGSRLTVL.

At least ten counts were recorded for this clone. The sequenced fragment ends 3 residues before the CDR3 boundary, so the rest is inferred from the germline J gene. The rearrangement uses TRBV5-6 and TRBJ1-4, with 12 bases lining up with TRBD1. The CDR3 is 15 residues long. Germline V gives CDR1 SGHDT, CDR2 YYEEEE. V was clipped by 4 bases and J by 7 bases; unmatched bases: 5. The CDR3 bases that were read are TGTGCCAGCAGCGATAAGGGACAGGGGGCTGAAAAA. This sequence encodes CASSDKGQGAEK. The CDR3, in full, reads CASSDKGQGAEKLFF.

In this sample, this clone turned up many times. Read data end 3 residues before the CDR3 end; the end is taken from the germline J gene. V and J are TRBV6-4 and TRBJ1-1; unclear D gene. Germline V CDR1 and CDR2: MRHNA, SNTAGT. The CDR3 covers 12 residues. The CDR3 sequence is CASSDLRGEAFF. CDR3 bases read: TGTGCCAGCAGTGACCTCCGTGGCGAA.

This clone appeared many times. The CDR3 is cut off 3 residues early in the read; its end comes from the germline J gene. V usage is TRBV19 and J usage is TRBJ1-1; 10 bases are a match to TRBD1. J gave up 6 bases and V 6 bases, and 10 bases lay outside the gene matches. Germline lookup yields CDR1 LNHDA and CDR2 SQIVND (reference sequence). The CDR3 length is 15 residues. The sequenced part of the CDR3 DNA is TGTGCCAGTAGCGGGGGGGGACAGGGGTGGCCTGAA. Amino acid sequence: CASSGGGQGWPE. The entire CDR3 protein reads CASSGGGQGWPEAFF.

This clone came up many times. The read stops 3 residues short of the end of the CDR3; the missing end is completed from the germline J gene. V gene TRBV5-6 combines with J gene TRBJ1-2; possible D gene TRBD1, 5 bases. The CDR3 contains 13 residues. The ends were cut back, 5 bases at V and 4 bases at J, with 12 bases in the middle. CDR1 is SGHDT, CDR2 YYEEEE, per germline. The sequenced CDR3 bases are TGTGCCAGCAGTTGGACATCCCCCTATGGC. Translating it yields CASSWTSPYG. The whole CDR3 is CASSWTSPYGYTF.